This TCR beta chain was captured in a study of control samples from healthy donors and cancer patients. The V and J ends lost 5 bases and 2 bases respectively, with 13 bases between them. Per the germline V gene, CDR1 is PRHDT and CDR2 is FYEKMQ (reference sequence). CDR3 length equals 14 residues. Assay: immunoSEQ multiplex PCR; the TCRdb copy retains only in-frame clones and omits some. The table has approximately 120,000 clones, around 89% seen once. The V and J genes are TRBV13 and TRBJ2-7; possibly TRBD1 or TRBD2 for D (5 bases each). Sequenced input: blood. The receptor comes from a woman aged 45-65 years in good health. The CDR3 sequence: CASSTRDGPYEQYF. CDR3 bases: TGTGCCAGCAGCACCCGGGACGGACCCTACGAGCAGTACTTC.